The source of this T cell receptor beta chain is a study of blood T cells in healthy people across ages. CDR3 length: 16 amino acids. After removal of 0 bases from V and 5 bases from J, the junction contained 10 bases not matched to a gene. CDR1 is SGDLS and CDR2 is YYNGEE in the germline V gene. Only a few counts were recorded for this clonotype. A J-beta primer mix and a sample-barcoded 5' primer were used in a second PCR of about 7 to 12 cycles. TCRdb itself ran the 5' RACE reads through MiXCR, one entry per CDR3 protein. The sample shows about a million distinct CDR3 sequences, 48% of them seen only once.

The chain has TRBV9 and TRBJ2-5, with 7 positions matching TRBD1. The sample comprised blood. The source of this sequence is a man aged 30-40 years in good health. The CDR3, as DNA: TGTGCCAGCAGCGTAGCTAGAGGGGGCCGGACGGAGACCCAGTACTTC. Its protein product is CASSVARGGRTETQYF.